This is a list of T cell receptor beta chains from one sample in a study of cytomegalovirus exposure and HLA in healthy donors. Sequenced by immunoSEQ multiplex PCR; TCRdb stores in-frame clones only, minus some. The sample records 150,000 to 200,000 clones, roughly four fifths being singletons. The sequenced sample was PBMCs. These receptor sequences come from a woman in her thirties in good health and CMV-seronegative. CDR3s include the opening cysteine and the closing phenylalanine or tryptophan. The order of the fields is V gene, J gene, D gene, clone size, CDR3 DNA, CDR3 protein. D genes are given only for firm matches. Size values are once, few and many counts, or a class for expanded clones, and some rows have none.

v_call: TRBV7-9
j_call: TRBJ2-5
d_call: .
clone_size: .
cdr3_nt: TGTGCCAGCAGCTTAACTCCAGGGGGGGAGACCCAGTACTTC
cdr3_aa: CASSLTPGGETQYF

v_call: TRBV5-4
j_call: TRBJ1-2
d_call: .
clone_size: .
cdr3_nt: TGTGCCAGCAGCTGGGGGGGAGGCCAGGGGAGAAATGGCTACACCTTC
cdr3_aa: CASSWGGGQGRNGYTF

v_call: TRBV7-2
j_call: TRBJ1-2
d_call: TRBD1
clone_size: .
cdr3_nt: TGTGCCAGCAGCACCGCTGGACAGGGCTATGGCTACACCTTC
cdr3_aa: CASSTAGQGYGYTF

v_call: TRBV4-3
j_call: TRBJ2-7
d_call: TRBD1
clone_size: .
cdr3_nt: TGCGCCAGCAGCCAAGACCGACAGGGGGTCGCCTACGAGCAGTACTTC
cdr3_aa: CASSQDRQGVAYEQYF

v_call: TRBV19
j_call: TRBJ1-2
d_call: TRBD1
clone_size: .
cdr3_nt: TGTGCCAGTAGTATATCCCGGGACAGGGGGACGTATGGCTACACCTTC
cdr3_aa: CASSISRDRGTYGYTF

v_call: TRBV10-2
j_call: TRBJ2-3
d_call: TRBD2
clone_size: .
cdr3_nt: TGCGCCAGCAGTGAGGCGGGGGGGCGCACAGATACGCAGTATTTT
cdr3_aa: CASSEAGGRTDTQYF

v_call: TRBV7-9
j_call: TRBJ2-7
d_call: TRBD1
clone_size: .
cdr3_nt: TGTTCCAGCAGCTTAGTGGCTTGGACAGGGAGGAACGAGCAGTACTTC
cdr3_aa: CSSSLVAWTGRNEQYF

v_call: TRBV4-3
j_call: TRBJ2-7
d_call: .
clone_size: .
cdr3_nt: TGCGCCAGCAGCCAAGACAGGGATTGGGACTACGAGCAGTACTTC
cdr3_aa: CASSQDRDWDYEQYF

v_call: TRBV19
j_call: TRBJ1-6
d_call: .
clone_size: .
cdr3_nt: TGTGCCAGTACAACCTATAATTCACCCCTCCACTTT
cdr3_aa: CASTTYNSPLHF

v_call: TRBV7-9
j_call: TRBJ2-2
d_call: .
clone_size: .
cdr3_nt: TGTGCCAGCAGCTTTCTTGCTTTGGCCACCGGGGAGCTGTTTTTT
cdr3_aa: CASSFLALATGELFF

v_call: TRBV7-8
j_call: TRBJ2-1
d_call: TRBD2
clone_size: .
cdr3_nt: TGTGCCAGCAGCTTAGCCTTCACTAGCGGGGAGTACAATGAGCAGTTCTTC
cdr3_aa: CASSLAFTSGEYNEQFF

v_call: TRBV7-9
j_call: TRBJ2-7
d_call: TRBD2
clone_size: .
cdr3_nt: TGTGCCAGCAGCCTCGGGACTAGCGACGAGCAGTACTTC
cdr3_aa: CASSLGTSDEQYF

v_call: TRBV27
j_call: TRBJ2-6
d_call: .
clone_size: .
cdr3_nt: TGTGCCAGCAGTTTAAGCAGGGCGGGGGCCAACGTCCTGACTTTC
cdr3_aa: CASSLSRAGANVLTF

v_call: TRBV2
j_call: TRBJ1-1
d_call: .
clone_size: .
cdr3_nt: TGTGCCAGCATCCCTCGGACAGAGAACACTGAAGCTTTCTTT
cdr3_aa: CASIPRTENTEAFF

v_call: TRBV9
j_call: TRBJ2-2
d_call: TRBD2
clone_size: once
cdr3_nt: TGTGCCAGCAGCGTCAGACTAGCGGGGAACGGGGAGCTGTTTTTT
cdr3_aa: CASSVRLAGNGELFF

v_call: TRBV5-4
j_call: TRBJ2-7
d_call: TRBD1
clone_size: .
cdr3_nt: TGTGCCAGCAGCTTGGCGGGACAGAGCTACGAGCAGTACTTC
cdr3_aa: CASSLAGQSYEQYF

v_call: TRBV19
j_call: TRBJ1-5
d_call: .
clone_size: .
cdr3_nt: TGTGCCAGTAGTACCCGGGTCCATCCGTATCAGCCCCAGCATTTT
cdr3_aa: CASSTRVHPYQPQHF

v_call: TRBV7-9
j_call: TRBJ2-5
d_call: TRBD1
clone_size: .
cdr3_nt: TGTTCCAGCAGCCCGACCCCGGGACAGGCGCCCCGGGAGACCCAGTACTTC
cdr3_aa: CSSSPTPGQAPRETQYF

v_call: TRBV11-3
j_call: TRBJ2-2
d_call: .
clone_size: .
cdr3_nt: TGTGCCAGCAGCTTAGAAACATACACCGGGGAGCTGTTTTTT
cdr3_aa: CASSLETYTGELFF

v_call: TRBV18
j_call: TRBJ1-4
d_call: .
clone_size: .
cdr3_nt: TGTGCCAGCTCACATGACTGGCCGGAAAAACTGTTTTTT
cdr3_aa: CASSHDWPEKLFF

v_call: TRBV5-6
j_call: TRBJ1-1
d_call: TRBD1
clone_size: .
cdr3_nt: TGTGCCAGCAGTATGGACAGGGGACGCGGGAACACTGAAGCTTTCTTT
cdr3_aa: CASSMDRGRGNTEAFF

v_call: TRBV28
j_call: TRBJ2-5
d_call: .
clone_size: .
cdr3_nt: TGTGCCAGCAGCAACCCAACGGGTGCGAGGGTGACCCAGTACTTC
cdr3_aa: CASSNPTGARVTQYF

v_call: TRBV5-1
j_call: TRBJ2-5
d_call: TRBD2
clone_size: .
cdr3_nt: TGCGCCAGCAGCTTAGCGGGAGTCGTGGGAGAGACCCAGTACTTC
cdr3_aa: CASSLAGVVGETQYF

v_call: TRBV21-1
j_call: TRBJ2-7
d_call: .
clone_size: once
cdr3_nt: TGTGCCAGCAGCGGAGACTACGAGCAGTACTTC
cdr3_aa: CASSGDYEQYF

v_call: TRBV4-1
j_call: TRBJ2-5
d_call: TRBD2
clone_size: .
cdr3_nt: TGCGCCAGCAGCCCAGAGGGACTAGCGGCGCTCCAAGAGACCCAGTACTTC
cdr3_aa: CASSPEGLAALQETQYF

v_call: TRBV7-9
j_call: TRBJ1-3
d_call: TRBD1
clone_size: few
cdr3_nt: TGTGCCAGCAGCGGACAGGGGAGTCGAGACACCATATATTTT
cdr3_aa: CASSGQGSRDTIYF

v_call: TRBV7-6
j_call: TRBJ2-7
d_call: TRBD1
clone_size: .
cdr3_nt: TGTGCCAGCAGCCCGCCACGTGGCGGGACAGGGGGGTACGAGCAGTACTTC
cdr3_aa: CASSPPRGGTGGYEQYF

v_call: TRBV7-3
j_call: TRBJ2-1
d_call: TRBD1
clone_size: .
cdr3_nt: TGTGCCAGCAGCCTACGAGGACAGGGAAACAATGAGCAGTTCTTC
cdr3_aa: CASSLRGQGNNEQFF

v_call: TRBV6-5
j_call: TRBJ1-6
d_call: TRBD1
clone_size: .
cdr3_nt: TGTGCCAGCAGCCGACAGGGAAGTAATTCACCCCTCCACTTT
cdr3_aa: CASSRQGSNSPLHF

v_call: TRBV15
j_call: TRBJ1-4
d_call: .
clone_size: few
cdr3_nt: TGTGCCACCAGCAGAGAGGCAGGGAATGAAAAACTGTTTTTT
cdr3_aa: CATSREAGNEKLFF

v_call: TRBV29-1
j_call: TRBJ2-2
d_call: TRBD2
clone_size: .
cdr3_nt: TGCAGCGTTGGGGGGACTAGCGGGGGGAAAGGGTCGGGGGAGCTGTTTTTT
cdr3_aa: CSVGGTSGGKGSGELFF

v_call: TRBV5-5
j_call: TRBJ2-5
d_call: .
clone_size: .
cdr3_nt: TGTGCCAGCAGCCGACGAATTGGAGAAGAGACCCAGTACTTC
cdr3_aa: CASSRRIGEETQYF

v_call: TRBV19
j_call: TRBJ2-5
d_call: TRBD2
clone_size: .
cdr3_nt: TGTGCCAGTAGTCCTCGGGGTAGCGGGGGGAAAGAGACCCAGTACTTC
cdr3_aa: CASSPRGSGGKETQYF

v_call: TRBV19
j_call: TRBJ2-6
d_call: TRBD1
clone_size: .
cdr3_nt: TGTGCCAGTAGTATCGGGACAGGGGCGTCGGGGGCCAACGGCCTGACTTTC
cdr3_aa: CASSIGTGASGANGLTF

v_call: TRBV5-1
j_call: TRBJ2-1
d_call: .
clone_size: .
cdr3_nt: TGCGCCAGCAGCTTGGACGTGAGCTCCTACAATGAGCAGTTCTTC
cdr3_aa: CASSLDVSSYNEQFF

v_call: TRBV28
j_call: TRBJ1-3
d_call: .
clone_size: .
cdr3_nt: TGTGCCAGCAGTTTAGGGGGCTATCCTGGAAACACCATATATTTT
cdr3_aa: CASSLGGYPGNTIYF

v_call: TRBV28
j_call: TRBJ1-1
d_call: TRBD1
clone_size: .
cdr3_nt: TGTGCCACCTACTCAGGGGTAGGGGGCTTGGGCACTGAAGCTTTCTTT
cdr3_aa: CATYSGVGGLGTEAFF

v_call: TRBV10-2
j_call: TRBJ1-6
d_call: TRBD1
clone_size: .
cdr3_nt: TGCGCCAGCAGGGGACAGGGCTGGGGTGGCGATTCACCCCTCCACTTT
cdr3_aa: CASRGQGWGGDSPLHF

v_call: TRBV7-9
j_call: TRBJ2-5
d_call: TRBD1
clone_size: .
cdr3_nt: TGTGCCAGCAGTTATGGACAGGGTAAAGAGACCCAGTACTTC
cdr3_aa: CASSYGQGKETQYF

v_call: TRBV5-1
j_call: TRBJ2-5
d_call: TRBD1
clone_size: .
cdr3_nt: TGCGCCAGCAGCGGGACCACAGGGGTCCAAGAGACCCAGTACTTC
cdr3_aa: CASSGTTGVQETQYF

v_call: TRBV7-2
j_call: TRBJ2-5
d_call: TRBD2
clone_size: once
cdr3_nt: TGTGCCAGCAGTCAGGCAACTAGCGGGGTGGAGACCCAGTACTTC
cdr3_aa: CASSQATSGVETQYF

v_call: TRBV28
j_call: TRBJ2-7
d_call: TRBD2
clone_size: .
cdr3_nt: TGTGCCAGCAGTTTATTTGGGCGGGAGGGCCGGCGGGAGCAGTACTTC
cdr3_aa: CASSLFGREGRREQYF

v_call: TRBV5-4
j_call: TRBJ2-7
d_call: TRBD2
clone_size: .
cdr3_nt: TGTGCCAGCAGTTCTGGACTAGCGGGAGCCTACGAGCAGTACTTC
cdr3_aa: CASSSGLAGAYEQYF

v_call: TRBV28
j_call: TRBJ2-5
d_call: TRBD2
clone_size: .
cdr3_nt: TGTGCCAGCCTCGCAGCGGGGGCCCCGACCCAGTACTTC
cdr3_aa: CASLAAGAPTQYF

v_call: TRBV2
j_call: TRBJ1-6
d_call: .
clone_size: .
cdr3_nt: TGTGCCAGCAGTGAAGCGCGGGGGAAGGATTCACCCCTCCACTTT
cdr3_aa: CASSEARGKDSPLHF

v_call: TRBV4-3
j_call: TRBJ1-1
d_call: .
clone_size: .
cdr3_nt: TGCGCCAGCAGCCAAGTAGGCGGGGGCAACACTGAAGCTTTCTTT
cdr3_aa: CASSQVGGGNTEAFF

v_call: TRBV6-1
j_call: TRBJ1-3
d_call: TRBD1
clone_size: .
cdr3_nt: TGTGCCAGCAAACGGGACAGGAGCTCTGGAAACACCATATATTTT
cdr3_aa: CASKRDRSSGNTIYF

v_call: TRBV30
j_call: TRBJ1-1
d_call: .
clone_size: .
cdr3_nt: TGTGCCTGGACTAATACTGCCCGTTCGGGGTGGAACACTGAAGCTTTCTTT
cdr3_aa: CAWTNTARSGWNTEAFF

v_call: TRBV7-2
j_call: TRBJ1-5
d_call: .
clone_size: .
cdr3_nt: TGTGCCAGCACCAATACGAGAGGGCCGAATCAGCCCCAGCATTTT
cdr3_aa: CASTNTRGPNQPQHF

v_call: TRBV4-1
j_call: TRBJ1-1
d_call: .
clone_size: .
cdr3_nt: TGCGCCAGCAGCCAAGTTCAAATCCCATCCAGATTGAACACTGAAGCTTTCTTT
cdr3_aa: CASSQVQIPSRLNTEAFF

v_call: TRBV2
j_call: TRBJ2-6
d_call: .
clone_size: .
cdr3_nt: TGTGCCAGCAATCTGGACAGTTCTGGGGCCAACGTCCTGACTTTC
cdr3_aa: CASNLDSSGANVLTF

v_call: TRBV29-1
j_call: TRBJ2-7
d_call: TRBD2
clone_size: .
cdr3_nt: TGCAGCGTTTACGCGGGGGGATACGAGCAGTACTTC
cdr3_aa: CSVYAGGYEQYF

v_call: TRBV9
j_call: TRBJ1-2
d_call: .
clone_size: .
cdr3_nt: TGTGCCAGCAGCACCCAGAGCTTAAGGGGAACTAACTATGGCTACACCTTC
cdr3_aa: CASSTQSLRGTNYGYTF

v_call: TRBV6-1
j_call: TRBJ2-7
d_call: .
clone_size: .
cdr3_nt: TGTGCCAGCAGTGAAATTGAGACAGTAACCTACGAGCAGTACTTC
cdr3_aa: CASSEIETVTYEQYF